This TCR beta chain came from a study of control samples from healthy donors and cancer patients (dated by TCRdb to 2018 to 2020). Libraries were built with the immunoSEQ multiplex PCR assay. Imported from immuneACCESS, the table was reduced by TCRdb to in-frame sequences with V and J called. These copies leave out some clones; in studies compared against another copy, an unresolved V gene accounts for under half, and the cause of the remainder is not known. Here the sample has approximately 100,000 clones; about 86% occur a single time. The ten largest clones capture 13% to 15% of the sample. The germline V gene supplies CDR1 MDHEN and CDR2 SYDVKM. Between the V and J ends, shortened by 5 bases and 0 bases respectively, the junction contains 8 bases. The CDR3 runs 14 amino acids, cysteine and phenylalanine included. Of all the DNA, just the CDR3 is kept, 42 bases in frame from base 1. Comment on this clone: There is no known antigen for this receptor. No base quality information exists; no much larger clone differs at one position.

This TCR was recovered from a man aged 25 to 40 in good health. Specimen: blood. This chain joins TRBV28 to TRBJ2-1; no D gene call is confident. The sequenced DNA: TGTGCCAGCAGTCCTAAGAGCTCCTACAATGAGCAGTTCTTC. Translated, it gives CASSPKSSYNEQFF.